This TCR beta chain was documented in a study of radiation and T cells in renal cell carcinoma. At the level of the study: Nephrectomy followed 15 Gy stereotactic body radiation by 4 weeks. Study results and caveats: Top tumor clonotypes rose in blood 2 weeks post-radiation, then contracted.

The CDR3 is made up of 16 amino acids. Germline CDR1 and CDR2: SGHTA and FQGTGA. V lost 7 bases and J lost 0; bases outside the gene matches: 8. The time point was: blood 2 weeks post-SBRT. Treatment: 15 Gy SBRT to primary tumor, nephrectomy 4 weeks later. Generated by immunoSEQ multiplex PCR, the TCRdb table keeps only in-frame clones and is missing some. The sample consists of some 120,000 clones, 88% of them appearing once. A word on this clone: Its antigen is as yet unknown.

This clonotype originated in a woman between 65 and 79 years old with renal cell carcinoma. This material consisted of blood, taken from a patient whose treatment included radiotherapy and nephrectomy. The chain combines TRBV7-3 with TRBJ2-2; TRBD1 matches 7 bases. The DNA of the CDR3 is TGTGCCAGCACCCCACAGGGGCCTTCGAACACCGGGGAGCTGTTTTTT. Translation: CASTPQGPSNTGELFF.